The next 17 T cell receptor beta chains were all read from a single sample in a study of cytomegalovirus exposure and HLA in healthy donors. PCR primers comprised 60 Vbeta and 13 Jbeta primers. Only in-frame clones appear in the TCRdb table, and some are missing; sequencing was by immunoSEQ multiplex PCR. This table holds over 150,000 clones, roughly two thirds found once. The sequenced material came from PBMCs. These receptors all come from a woman under 40 in good health and CMV-seronegative.

The chain employs TRBV7-9 and TRBJ2-7; maybe TRBD1 (6 bases). The V end lost 4 bases, the J end lost 6 bases, and 10 bases lay between the germline ends. CDR1 and CDR2 (germline): SEHNR, FQNEAQ (reference sequence). The CDR3 sequence is 12 residues long. The CDR3, as DNA: TGTGCCAGCAGCTACTCGGACAGCGAGCAGTACTTC. It codes for CASSYSDSEQYF.

V is TRBV15 and J is TRBJ2-7, with TRBD2 matching over 7 bases. V shed 2 bases, J shed 2 bases, and the junction held 6 bases outside the gene matches. CDR3 length: 15 amino acids. Germline loops: CDR1 LNHNV, CDR2 YYDKDF (reference sequence). Here the CDR3 DNA reads TGTGCCACCAGCAGACAAAGCGGGGTCCCCTACGAGCAGTACTTC. It yields the protein CATSRQSGVPYEQYF.

This chain links TRBV19 with TRBJ2-2; D might be TRBD1 (5 bases). The ends were cut back, 5 bases at V and 2 bases at J, with 18 bases in the middle. Per germline, CDR1 LNHDA and CDR2 SQIVND (reference sequence). This CDR3 comprises 17 residues. The CDR3 is CASSPIEQAFNTGELFF. CDR3 DNA sequence: TGTGCCAGTAGTCCGATAGAACAGGCGTTTAACACCGGGGAGCTGTTTTTT.

The chain links TRBV10-3 to TRBJ2-3; 8 nucleotides match TRBD1. V was clipped by 6 bases and J by 2 bases; unmatched bases: 4. The CDR3 has 14 amino acids. Looked up from germline, CDR1 is ENHRY and CDR2 is SYGVKD. CDR3 in DNA: TGTGCCATCAGAGACAGGGGAAACACAGATACGCAGTATTTT. It encodes CAIRDRGNTDTQYF.

This clone came up a few times. The genes are TRBV4-1 and TRBJ1-1; the D is unclear. V dropped 0 bases and J dropped 12 bases, with 14 bases sitting between them. Germline-derived CDR1 and CDR2 are MGHRA and YSYEKL. CDR3 length: 13 residues. The CDR3 bases are TGCGCCAGCAGCCAAGAGTATGCGACGGAGCCTTTCTTT. Encoded protein: CASSQEYATEPFF.

This clone showed up just a few times. The chain joins TRBV28 to TRBJ2-7; 13 bases are a match to TRBD2. The germline gives CDR1 MDHEN, CDR2 SYDVKM. Trimming took 5 bases from V and 12 from J; bases not matched to a gene: 10. This CDR3 region has 14 residues. In nucleotides, the CDR3 is TGTGCCAGCAGTGCTCCGGGACTAGCGGGGCCTACGTACTTC. Its translation: CASSAPGLAGPTYF.

This clone was counted a few times. CDR3 DNA sequence: TGTGCCAGCAGCTGGGGAGTCTCGGGCACCGGGGAGCTGTTTTTT. Amino acid sequence: CASSWGVSGTGELFF. V gene TRBV5-6 combines with J gene TRBJ2-2; weak D call: TRBD2 (5 bases). V gave up 3 bases and J gave up 4 bases, with 13 bases separating them. The CDR3 runs to 15 residues. Germline CDR1 is SGHDT and CDR2 is YYEEEE.

The V and J genes are TRBV11-1 and TRBJ1-2, with TRBD1 matching over 12 bases. Trimming removed 5 bases from V and 4 bases from J; junction bases left unmatched: 5. CDR1 and CDR2 from the germline V gene are SGHAT and FQDESV (reference sequence). This CDR3 has 15 residues. The CDR3 loop is CASSPGTGGGYGYTF. CDR3 coding DNA: TGTGCCAGCAGCCCCGGGACAGGGGGCGGCTATGGCTACACCTTC.

The J gene is TRBJ2-5, the V gene TRBV5-4, with D hard to call. This CDR3 is 13 amino acids long. The germline V gene encodes CDR1 SGHNT and CDR2 YYREEE (reference sequence). V was pared by 0 bases and J by 5 bases, with 8 bases between. The CDR3 sequence is CASSLVMGETQYF. As DNA, the CDR3 is TGTGCCAGCAGCTTGGTTATGGGCGAGACCCAGTACTTC. Variable domain in full (rest from reference TRBV5-4 and TRBJ2-5): ETGVTQSPTHLIKTRGQQVTLRCSSQSGHNTVSWYQQALGQGPQFIFQYYREEENGRGNFPPRFSGLQFPNYSSELNVNALELDDSALYLCASSLVMGETQYFGPGTRLLVL.

This chain uses TRBV11-2 with TRBJ2-7; TRBD1 might be the D (6 bases). V gave up 6 bases and J gave up 7 bases, with 19 bases separating them. The CDR3 totals 14 residues. CDR1 and CDR2 from the germline V gene are SGHAT and FQNNGV. The CDR3 reads CASRQGRVVTEQYF. Here the CDR3 DNA reads TGTGCCAGCAGACAGGGCAGGGTTGTAACAGAGCAGTACTTC.

The chain employs TRBV18 and TRBJ2-3; tentatively, D is TRBD1 (5 bases). CDR1 and CDR2 (germline): KGHSH, LQKENI. With 1 base removed from V and 7 bases from J, the gap between germline ends came to 12 bases. CDR3 length: 14 amino acids. The CDR3 DNA reads as TGTGCCAGCTCACCACAGGGGTGGATGCATACGCAGTATTTT. The encoded protein is CASSPQGWMHTQYF. Together with reference TRBV18 and TRBJ2-3, the CDR3 gives the full variable domain: NAGVMQNPRHLVRRRGQEARLRCSPMKGHSHVYWYRQLPEEGLKFMVYLQKENIIDESGMPKERFSAEFPKEGPSILRIQQVVRGDSAAYFCASSPQGWMHTQYFGPGTRLTVL.

CDR3 sequence (DNA): TGTGCCTGGAGTGTAGTTGTGGGGGGAGGCTACACCTTC. Translation: CAWSVVVGGGYTF. The chain has TRBV30 and TRBJ1-2; perhaps TRBD1 as D (5 bases). Per germline, CDR1 GTSNPN and CDR2 SVGIG (reference sequence). Trimming pared 0 bases from V and 8 bases from J, leaving 13 bases between. CDR3 size: 13 residues. The variable domain in full, with the rest retrieved from reference TRBV30 and TRBJ1-2, is SQTIHQWPATLVQPVGSPLSLECTVEGTSNPNLYWYRQAAGRGLQLLFYSVGIGQISSEVPQNLSASRPQDRQFILSSKKLLLSDSGFYLCAWSVVVGGGYTFGSGTRLTVV.

The rearrangement links TRBV30 to TRBJ1-6; 7 bases are a match to TRBD1. This CDR3 contains 17 residues. The V gene's germline CDR1 is GTSNPN and CDR2 SVGIG (reference sequence). The ends lost 4 bases at V and 1 base at J; junction bases unmatched: 10. CDR3 DNA: TGTGCCTGGACAGACAGGGTCAATGGGTCCTATAATTCACCCCTCCACTTT. It encodes CAWTDRVNGSYNSPLHF.

This clone was detected only once. This chain connects TRBV29-1 to TRBJ2-1, with 10 bases matching TRBD2. Trimming cost V 4 bases and J 8 bases; bases outside gene matches: 8. This CDR3 spans 14 amino acids. Germline values: CDR1 SQVTM, CDR2 ANQGSEA. The CDR3 region has the DNA TGCAGCGTTGTCTGGCTAGCGGGAGTCGATGAGCAGTTCTTC. This translates into CSVVWLAGVDEQFF.

The chain uses TRBV7-9 and TRBJ1-1; D possibly corresponds to TRBD1 (6 bases). The CDR3 is made up of 13 amino acids. V lost 7 bases, J lost 8 bases, and 17 bases lay in between. Germline V gene sequence: CDR1 SEHNR, CDR2 FQNEAQ (reference sequence). CDR3 DNA sequence: TGTGCCAGCACCCTCGGTCAGGGGCGGGAAGCTTTCTTT. This encodes CASTLGQGREAFF.

The chain couples TRBV28 to TRBJ2-3; 15 bases line up with TRBD2. Germline V lookup: CDR1 MDHEN, CDR2 SYDVKM. The CDR3 consists of 21 residues. V trimming: 2 bases; J trimming: 4 bases; junction bases outside the gene matches: 16. CDR3 in amino acids: CASSLRGPRTSGGASADTQYF. The CDR3 DNA reads as TGTGCCAGCAGTTTACGCGGCCCCCGGACTAGCGGGGGGGCCAGTGCAGATACGCAGTATTTT.

The rearrangement uses TRBV16 and TRBJ1-1; 10 bases agree with TRBD1. V lost 6 bases to trimming and J lost 5 bases; unmatched junction nucleotides: 9. The length of the CDR3 is 15 residues. Germline CDR1 reads KGHSY; CDR2 reads FQNENV. The CDR3 reads CASSQPDRGRTEAFF. CDR3 coding DNA: TGTGCCAGCAGTCAACCAGACAGGGGGCGGACTGAAGCTTTCTTT.